These T cell receptor beta chains were read from a single sample in a study of T cells in Graves' hyperthyroidism and ophthalmopathy. TCRdb re-analysed the multiplex PCR reads in MiXCR, keeping a single row per CDR3 protein. In the table there are about 380,000 distinct CDR3 sequences, approximately 14% of which are singletons. Material for sequencing was blood. The receptors derive from a woman aged 25 to 39 with Graves' ophthalmopathy. CDR3s include the opening cysteine and the closing phenylalanine or tryptophan. The D gene is left open where the match is weak. The size field is filled for only some rows; it gives once, few, many or a size class.

v_call	j_call	d_call	clone_size	cdr3_nt	cdr3_aa
TRBV18	TRBJ1-5	.	many	TGTGCCAGCTCACCACAGGGCGGTCAGCCCCAGCATTTT	CASSPQGGQPQHF
TRBV28	TRBJ2-7	.	.	TGTGCCAGCAGTTCCCCATCCAGATTCTGGGAGCAGTACTTC	CASSSPSRFWEQYF
TRBV13	TRBJ2-7	TRBD1	.	TGTGCCAGCAGCTTAGAAGGACAGGGGGCCTACGAGCGGTACTTC	CASSLEGQGAYERYF
TRBV7-9	TRBJ1-5	.	few	TGTGCCAGCAGCTTAGGGGGAGGCGGCGGGCAGCCCCAGCATTTT	CASSLGGGGGQPQHF
TRBV30	TRBJ2-7	TRBD1	many	TGTGCCTGGAGGGGGACAGGGAAATACGAGCAGTACTTC	CAWRGTGKYEQYF
TRBV14	TRBJ1-3	.	.	TGTGCCAGCAGCCAAGCATTTGGCGGAAACACCATATATTTT	CASSQAFGGNTIYF
TRBV6-5	TRBJ1-5	.	many	TGTGCCAGCAGTTACGGGTTGGATAGCAATCAGCCCCAGCATTTT	CASSYGLDSNQPQHF
TRBV4-1	TRBJ2-1	TRBD1	many	TGCGCCAGCAGCCCCGAATTGCAGGGGGCGTCGGGTGAGCAGTTCTTC	CASSPELQGASGEQFF
TRBV29-1	TRBJ2-7	TRBD1	.	TGCAGCGTTGAAGAGCCGGGACAGACCTACGAGCAGTACTTC	CSVEEPGQTYEQYF
TRBV28	TRBJ1-5	TRBD1	many	TGTGCCAGCAGTTTCGGACAGGGTTATCAGCCCCAGCATTTT	CASSFGQGYQPQHF
TRBV28	TRBJ2-2	.	many	TGTGCCAGCAGCTCAGGGTCCGGGGAGCTGTTTTTT	CASSSGSGELFF
TRBV27	TRBJ1-4	.	.	TGTGCCAGCAGTTCGGGGACTTCAACTAATGAAAAACTGTTTTTT	CASSSGTSTNEKLFF
TRBV2	TRBJ1-4	.	many	TGTGCCAGCAGTGGCGGTATCGGAAGGGAAAAACTGTTTTTT	CASSGGIGREKLFF
TRBV7-8	TRBJ2-1	.	many	TGTGCCAGCACAGAGCGGAATAACAATGAGCAGTTCTTC	CASTERNNNEQFF
TRBV5-1	TRBJ2-5	.	few	TGCGCCAGCAGCTTCTTAACAGAAGAGACCCAGTACTTC	CASSFLTEETQYF
TRBV27	TRBJ2-5	TRBD2	.	TGTGCCAGCAGTCAACACCCACTAGCGGGTCAAGAGACCCAGTACTTC	CASSQHPLAGQETQYF
TRBV29-1	TRBJ1-2	.	.	TGCAGCGTCGGGGGCTTCAACTATGACTACACCTTC	CSVGGFNYDYTF
TRBV18	TRBJ2-3	TRBD1	many	TGTGCCAGCTCATTACCGACAGGGGGCGTTTACACAGATACGCAGTATTTT	CASSLPTGGVYTDTQYF
TRBV24-1	TRBJ2-1	TRBD2	few	TGTGCCACCAGTGATCCTAGCGGCAGCTCCTACAATGAGCAGTTCTTC	CATSDPSGSSYNEQFF
TRBV10-3	TRBJ2-7	.	.	TGTGCCATCATCTCGGCGTACTCCTACGAGCAGTACTTC	CAIISAYSYEQYF
TRBV29-1	TRBJ1-1	.	many	TGCAGCGTTGGAAGGCGGCTAGACATGAACACTGAAGCTTTCTTT	CSVGRRLDMNTEAFF
TRBV7-2	TRBJ1-6	.	many	TGTGCCAGCAGCCCCTCCTTCAGAGGGGGGAATTCACCCCTCCACTTT	CASSPSFRGGNSPLHF
TRBV7-9	TRBJ2-1	.	.	TGTGCCAGCAGCTTACCTCGCAGGCCGGATCCTGAGCAGTTCTTC	CASSLPRRPDPEQFF
TRBV4-1	TRBJ2-3	TRBD2	.	TGCGCCAGCAGCCCAGAGGGGACTAGCGGGGGGTGGGGGCAGTATTTT	CASSPEGTSGGWGQYF
TRBV4-1	TRBJ2-3	.	many	TGCGCCAGCAGCCAAGATGGACGGAGCACAGATACGCAGTATTTT	CASSQDGRSTDTQYF
TRBV6-1	TRBJ2-1	.	many	TGTGCCAGCATGGGGACGCCTCCGGGGGCGAGACGGCTGTTCTTC	CASMGTPPGARRLFF
TRBV9	TRBJ2-2	.	.	TGTGCCAGCAGTATTAACCGGGTCGAAGACAGCGGGGAGCTGTTTTTT	CASSINRVEDSGELFF
TRBV2	TRBJ1-5	TRBD1	many	TGTGCCAGCAGCTTTCCGACAACAACAGGGGGTGGCAATCAGCCCCAGCATTTT	CASSFPTTTGGGNQPQHF
TRBV2	TRBJ2-1	.	many	TGTGCCAGAGGGAACAATGAGCAGTTCTTC	CARGNNEQFF
TRBV12-3/TRBV12-4	TRBJ2-1	TRBD2	few	TGTGCCAGCAGTTTTTTACGGGGGGGCCTGCCTGATGAGCAGTTCTTC	CASSFLRGGLPDEQFF
TRBV6-2/TRBV6-3	TRBJ2-1	TRBD2	.	TGTGCCAGCAGTCCGGGACTAGCTACCGAGCAGTTCTTC	CASSPGLATEQFF
TRBV12-3/TRBV12-4	TRBJ2-5	.	many	TGTGCCAGCAGTTTGGGGGGGGCTGGTGGGGAGACCCAGTACTTC	CASSLGGAGGETQYF
TRBV12-5	TRBJ1-1	.	many	TGTGCTAGTGGTTTGGTATTCGGGGTGAACACTGAAGCTTTCTTT	CASGLVFGVNTEAFF
TRBV28	TRBJ1-4	.	few	TGTGCCAGCAGTTTACAGGGGAGGATCTACCTCGAAAAACTGTTTTTT	CASSLQGRIYLEKLFF
TRBV9	TRBJ2-1	.	many	TGTGCCAGCGGGGTTTGGGGTGAGCAGTTCTTC	CASGVWGEQFF
TRBV9	TRBJ2-3	TRBD2	few	TGTGCCAGCAGCACGCCCGGGGGGGATACGCAGTATTTT	CASSTPGGDTQYF
TRBV28	TRBJ2-1	.	many	TGTGCCAGCAGTTTTACTCGGTCGTTGAGGGAGCAGTTCTTC	CASSFTRSLREQFF
TRBV24-1	TRBJ2-2	.	few	TGTGCCACCAGTATGGCCGGCGGGGAGCTGTTTTTT	CATSMAGGELFF
TRBV7-9	TRBJ2-5	.	many	TGTGCCAGCAGCCGAGGGACCGACAGGCAAGAGACCCAGTACTTC	CASSRGTDRQETQYF
TRBV20-1	TRBJ1-1	.	many	TGCAGTGCTATGAAGAACACTGAAGCTTTCTTT	CSAMKNTEAFF
TRBV9	TRBJ2-1	TRBD1	.	TGTGCCAGCAGCGACGGGACAGACAATGAGCAGTTCTTC	CASSDGTDNEQFF
TRBV15	TRBJ2-5	.	.	TGTGCCACCAGCCATAGAGAGAGGGAGACCCAGTACTTC	CATSHRERETQYF
TRBV6-1	TRBJ1-1	.	many	TGTGCCAGCAGTGAAAGAAGTGAAGCTTTCTTT	CASSERSEAFF
TRBV12-3/TRBV12-4	TRBJ2-1	.	many	TGTGCCAGCAGCTACATCGACAATGAGCAGTTCTTC	CASSYIDNEQFF
TRBV6-4	TRBJ2-3	TRBD2	many	TGTGCCAGCAGTGACCGGGCTAGCGGGGGGGCAGATACGCAGTATTTT	CASSDRASGGADTQYF
TRBV6-1	TRBJ1-2	TRBD1	many	TGTGCCACACCCGAGACAGGGGTTTCTTACGGCTACACCTTC	CATPETGVSYGYTF
TRBV20-1	TRBJ2-5	.	few	TGCAGTGCTAAAGGTTTCCTCCATGAGACCCAGTACTTC	CSAKGFLHETQYF
TRBV13	TRBJ2-3	.	many	TGTGCCAGCACCCTAACCACGGGCCGGGGACCGCGCACAGATACGCAGTATTTT	CASTLTTGRGPRTDTQYF
TRBV5-4	TRBJ1-6	.	.	TGTGCCAGCAGCTTGCCCGGGGGAGGGTCGACCTCACCCCTCCACTTT	CASSLPGGGSTSPLHF
TRBV5-6	TRBJ2-2	TRBD1	.	TGTGCCAGCAGTTCCGGGACAGGGAACACCGGGGAGCTGCTTTTT	CASSSGTGNTGELLF
TRBV7-9	TRBJ1-2	.	once	TGTGCCAGCAGCTTAGAGTCGAGCCGTGTCTATGGCTACACCTTC	CASSLESSRVYGYTF
TRBV7-6	TRBJ2-3	.	.	TGTGCCAGCAGCTTAGGTTCATCTAGCACAGATACGCAGTATTTT	CASSLGSSSTDTQYF
TRBV6-1	TRBJ2-4	.	.	TGTGCCAGCGGATCCCTGGGGATAGCCAAAAACATTCAGTACTTC	CASGSLGIAKNIQYF
TRBV20-1	TRBJ2-5	TRBD1	many	TGCAGTGCTAGGTCCATGACAGGGAGTCAAGAGACCCAGTACTTC	CSARSMTGSQETQYF